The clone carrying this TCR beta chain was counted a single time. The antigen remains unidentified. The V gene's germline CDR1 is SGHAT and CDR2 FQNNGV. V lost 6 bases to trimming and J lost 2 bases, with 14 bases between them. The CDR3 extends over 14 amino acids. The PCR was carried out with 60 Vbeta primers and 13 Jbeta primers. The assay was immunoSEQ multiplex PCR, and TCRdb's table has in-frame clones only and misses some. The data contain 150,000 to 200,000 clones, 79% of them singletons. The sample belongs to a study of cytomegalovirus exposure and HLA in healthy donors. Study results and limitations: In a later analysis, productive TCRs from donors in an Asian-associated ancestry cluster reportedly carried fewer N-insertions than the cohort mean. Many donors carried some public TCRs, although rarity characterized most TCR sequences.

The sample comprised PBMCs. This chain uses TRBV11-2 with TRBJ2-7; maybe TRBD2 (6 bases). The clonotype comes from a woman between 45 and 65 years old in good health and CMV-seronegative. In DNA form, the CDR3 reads TGTGCCAGCAGGAGTCGCGGGGAGACCTACGAGCAGTACTTC. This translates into CASRSRGETYEQYF.